Presented here are 7 T cell receptor beta chains from one specimen sequenced in a study of shared clonotypes between healthy human individuals. TCRdb's table, derived via immunoSEQ multiplex PCR, lists solely in-frame clones and lacks some. The repertoire has a few hundred thousand clones, roughly 97% of them found once; the top ten carry roughly 0.05%. The sample taken for sequencing was naive CD4+ T cells sorted from blood. The subset here: CD45RA+ positively selected. The receptor source for this set is a woman younger than 45 in good health.

The V call is TRBV5-4, the J call TRBJ1-2; 9 nucleotides line up with TRBD1. This CDR3 comprises 15 residues. Losses at the gene ends were 5 bases for V and 2 bases for J; bases not matched to a gene: 7. Germline V CDR1 and CDR2: SGHNT, YYREEE (reference sequence). CDR3 region: CASRAKQGANYGYTF. The CDR3 bases are TGTGCCAGCAGAGCTAAACAGGGGGCGAACTATGGCTACACCTTC.

The DNA for the CDR3 is TGTGCCAGCAGTGGCGCAGGGGCGGGCACTGAAGCTTTCTTT. This translates into CASSGAGAGTEAFF. This sequence joins TRBV6-1 and TRBJ1-1; D may be TRBD1 (6 bases). V lost 4 bases and J 4 bases, leaving 13 bases between the germline ends. Per the germline V gene, CDR1 is MNHNS and CDR2 is SASEGT. The CDR3 consists of 14 residues.

The chain uses TRBV6-1 and TRBJ1-3; D remains unclear. Per germline, CDR1 MNHNS and CDR2 SASEGT. The CDR3 length is 12 residues. V lost 7 bases, J lost 4 bases, and 8 bases lay in between. CDR3 amino acids: CASNHAGNTIYF. CDR3 DNA: TGTGCCAGCAATCACGCCGGAAACACCATATATTTT.

This chain links TRBV28 with TRBJ1-5; D is possibly TRBD1 (5 bases). Looked up from germline, CDR1 is MDHEN and CDR2 is SYDVKM. This CDR3 is built from 16 residues. Trimming stripped 2 bases from V and 6 bases from J, with 17 bases between. CDR3 residues: CASSLEGAWFVQPQHF. For the CDR3, the DNA is TGTGCCAGCAGTTTAGAAGGGGCTTGGTTTGTTCAGCCCCAGCATTTT.

This chain joins TRBV28 and TRBJ1-4; D not resolved. This CDR3 contains 13 residues. The ends were cut back, 5 bases at V and 3 bases at J, with 7 bases in the middle. Per germline, CDR1 MDHEN and CDR2 SYDVKM. The CDR3 region is CASSAGSNEKLFF. The DNA of the CDR3 is TGTGCCAGCAGTGCGGGTTCTAATGAAAAACTGTTTTTT.

The chain has TRBV4-2 and TRBJ2-5; perhaps D is TRBD1 or TRBD2 (5 bases each). Germline V gene sequence: CDR1 LGHNA, CDR2 YNFKEQ. The germline V and J ends were trimmed by 3 bases and 4 bases, with 27 bases remaining between them. The CDR3 covers 19 residues. The chain's CDR3 is CASSHPGGSGTSRGETQYF. DNA of the CDR3: TGTGCCAGCAGCCATCCCGGTGGGTCCGGGACGTCAAGAGGAGAGACCCAGTACTTC.

The V call is TRBV4-1, the J call TRBJ2-2; 14 positions agree with TRBD2. The V gene end was trimmed by 4 bases and the J gene end by 2 bases; junction bases not matched to a gene: 3. This CDR3 region has 17 residues. Per the germline V gene, CDR1 is MGHRA and CDR2 is YSYEKL. The CDR3 DNA reads TGCGCCAGCAGCCGGGGACTAGCGGGAGTTAACACCGGGGAGCTGTTTTTT. It specifies CASSRGLAGVNTGELFF.